This T cell receptor beta chain emerged from a study of blood T cell repertoires in COVID-19. Study in general: Sites in the United States, Italy and Spain provided acute and convalescent COVID-19 samples. From T cells, B-cell-depleted T cells, or PBMCs came the material, which was cDNA or gDNA.

The CDR3 is 17 residues long. Trimming took 1 base from V and 4 from J; bases not matched to a gene: 12. In germline, CDR1 is MGHRA, CDR2 YSYEKL. Authors' methods: Reference gene primer amplification gave nucleated cell count estimates. The table came from immunoSEQ multiplex PCR; TCRdb's copy has only in-frame clones and leaves some out. V, J and clone size are taken as reported in that table, and D and trimming were inferred from the DNA itself. The table lists about 160,000 clones, about 86% of them singletons, with roughly 4% in the top ten. Material: peripheral blood. This rearrangement joins TRBV4-1 to TRBJ1-2, with 7 bases matching TRBD1. The clonotype originates from a woman between 65 and 79 years old with acute or convalescent COVID-19. CDR3 sequence: CASSQGLPRGRRYGYTF. As DNA, the CDR3 is TGCGCCAGCAGCCAAGGACTGCCGAGGGGGCGTCGCTATGGCTACACCTTC.